These 4 T cell receptor beta chains share one sample of origin, sequenced in a study of cytomegalovirus exposure and HLA in healthy donors. PCR amplification relied on 60 Vbeta primers (plus 13 Jbeta primers). The data were produced by immunoSEQ multiplex PCR, yet TCRdb's version contains in-frame clones alone and is incomplete. The repertoire includes about 140,000 clones, roughly 80% of them detected once, and about 1.6% sits in the top ten. The specimen was PBMCs. The source of these receptors is a female donor in good health and CMV-seronegative.

The genes are TRBV7-9 and TRBJ1-2; a possible D gene is TRBD1 (5 bases). Germline V gives CDR1 SEHNR, CDR2 FQNEAQ (reference sequence). The CDR3 is 14 amino acids. Trimming shortened V by 5 bases and J by 7 bases, and 17 bases separated the two germline ends. CDR3 nucleotides: TGTGCCAGCAGCGGCCCTACCTCCCAGGGTGGCTACACCTTC. Protein: CASSGPTSQGGYTF.

V usage is TRBV7-9 and J usage is TRBJ1-2; 9 nucleotides align to TRBD1. Looked up from germline, CDR1 is SEHNR and CDR2 is FQNEAQ (reference sequence). The CDR3 length is 16 residues. Trimming took 5 bases from V and 1 from J; bases not matched to a gene: 8. CDR3 nucleotides: TGTGCCAGCAGCCGTGACAGGGGGAACGTTAACTATGGCTACACCTTC. Translated: CASSRDRGNVNYGYTF.

This clone was observed a single time. This chain joins TRBV28 and TRBJ2-7; D not certain. CDR3 length: 13 residues. Trimming took 3 bases from V and 2 from J, leaving 8 bases between them. Germline lookup yields CDR1 MDHEN and CDR2 SYDVKM. The CDR3 sequence: CASSFASTYEQYF. The DNA for the CDR3 is TGTGCCAGCAGTTTTGCCTCTACCTACGAGCAGTACTTC.

V and J are TRBV18 and TRBJ2-7; the D gene is possibly TRBD1 (6 bases). Germline CDR1 is KGHSH and CDR2 is LQKENI. The V gene lost 0 bases and the J gene lost 5 bases, with 11 bases spanning the gap. The CDR3 length is 14 residues. The CDR3 DNA reads as TGTGCCAGCTCACCACCGGTCAGGGGAGACGAGCAGTACTTC. It codes for CASSPPVRGDEQYF.